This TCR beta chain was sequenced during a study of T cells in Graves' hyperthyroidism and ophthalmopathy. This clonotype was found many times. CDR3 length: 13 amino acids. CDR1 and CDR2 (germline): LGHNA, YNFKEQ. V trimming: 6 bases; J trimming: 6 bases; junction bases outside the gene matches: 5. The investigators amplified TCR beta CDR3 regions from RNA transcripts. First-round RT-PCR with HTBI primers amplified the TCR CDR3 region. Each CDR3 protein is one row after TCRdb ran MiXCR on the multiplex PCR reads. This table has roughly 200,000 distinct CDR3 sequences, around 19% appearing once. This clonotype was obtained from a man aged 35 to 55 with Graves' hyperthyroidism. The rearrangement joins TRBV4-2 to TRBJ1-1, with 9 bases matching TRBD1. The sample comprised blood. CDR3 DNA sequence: TGTGCCAGCAGAGTACAGGGGGCCCCTGAAGCTTTCTTT. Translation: CASRVQGAPEAFF.